The text below deals with one T cell receptor (beta chain). It has no known antigen specificity. Base qualities are not recorded, but no much larger clone differs from it by a single base. These data come from a study of T cell changes during pregnancy in multiple sclerosis (dated by TCRdb to about 2019). As for the study more broadly: The study examined how the T cell repertoire changed over the course of pregnancy in women with multiple sclerosis.

Library prep was done by the immunoSEQ multiplex PCR assay. TCRdb limited this immuneACCESS table to in-frame rearrangements with V and J called. A share of clones is missing; checked studies link under half to unresolved V genes, and the rest is unexplained. The table for this sample lists under 70,000 clones; 91% of them were counted only once. The ten biggest clones cover 2% to 2.5% of the sample. V and J lose 3 bases and 0 bases, and a span of 9 bases separates them. Taken from cysteine to phenylalanine, the CDR3 has 15 residues. The only DNA kept is the CDR3, 45 bases in frame from the first base. The germline V gene (reference sequence) provides CDR1 PRHDT and CDR2 FYEKMQ.

The sequence derives from a female donor in good health, enrolled as a control in a pregnancy study. The sequence joins TRBV13 to TRBJ2-1, and the D gene may be TRBD2, 6 bases matching. Sequencing was performed on peripheral blood, taken in the third trimester of pregnancy. The nucleotide sequence is given as TGTGCCAGCAGCTTGCCCGGGAGCTCCTACAATGAGCAGTTCTTC. It encodes CASSLPGSSYNEQFF.